This T cell receptor beta chain was documented in a study of T cells after yellow fever vaccination. Study background: SMART-Seq v4 Ultra Low Input handled preparation of low-cell-number fractions.

Template-switching 5'RACE yielded the TCR cDNA; a universal primer site and UMIs were added in the process. MiXCR, run by TCRdb on the 5' RACE reads, gives a single entry per CDR3 protein. The sample contains some 320,000 distinct CDR3 sequences, 4.1% of which appear only once. This clonotype came up many times. What it recognizes is unknown. The germline V and J ends were trimmed by 4 bases and 4 bases, with 11 bases remaining between them. This CDR3 spans 14 amino acids. The germline gives CDR1 MDHEN, CDR2 SYDVKM. Overall study findings and caveats: Most clones from primary vaccination were detected again post-booster (about 95% CD4, more than 85% CD8).

This clonotype originated in a man between 18 and 29 years old who received the YFV17D yellow fever vaccine. V gene TRBV28 combines with J gene TRBJ2-1; D is possibly TRBD1 (7 bases). The sequenced sample was PBMCs, obtained 5 days after the yellow fever booster vaccination. CDR3 amino acids: CASSSGDSYNEQFF. The CDR3 bases are TGTGCCAGCAGTTCGGGGGACAGTTACAATGAGCAGTTCTTC.